This TCR beta chain comes out of a study of blood T cell repertoires in COVID-19. The V end was cut by 6 bases, the J end by 9 bases, with 15 bases between. Per the germline V gene, CDR1 is MDHEN and CDR2 is SYDVKM. This CDR3 is built from 14 residues. The sample holds one count of this clone. Participants' own reports of clinical history determined their cohort assignment. The repertoire was sequenced with immunoSEQ multiplex PCR; TCRdb's copy has only in-frame clones and lacks some. Of 200,000 to 250,000 clones listed, about 86% are singletons. The chain recombines TRBV28 with TRBJ1-6, with D possibly matching TRBD1 (5 bases). This clonotype was sampled from a woman between 45 and 60 years old with acute COVID-19. The sequenced sample was PBMCs or T cells enriched from blood (not recorded which). Here the CDR3 DNA reads TGTGCCAGCAGCCGGGGAGGGGTCAGTTCACCCCTCCACTTT. Translation: CASSRGGVSSPLHF.